A selection of T cell receptor beta chains follows, all from one sample in a study of T-cell memory formation after mild COVID-19. TCRdb re-called the 5' RACE reads through MiXCR, storing one row per CDR3 protein. Here the sample spans over 300,000 distinct CDR3 sequences, 20% to 25% being singletons. Specimen: PBMCs or a T cell subset sorted from them (not recorded which). The origin of the receptors is a man in his late teens or twenties who had mild COVID-19 (a few samples of this study predate the infection). Cell type and time point are not known. Each CDR3 is given with its conserved first and last residue. Fields, in order: D gene, clone size, J gene, V gene, CDR3 DNA, CDR3 protein. A D gene is named only where the DNA matches it firmly. A row's size may be missing; if present it is once, few, many or a size class.

d_gene: .
abundance: few
j_gene: TRBJ1-2
v_gene: TRBV6-6
CDR3nt: TGTGCCAGCAGTTACTCGCCCCGGCTAAGCTTCGGCTACACCTTC
CDR3aa: CASSYSPRLSFGYTF

d_gene: .
abundance: .
j_gene: TRBJ2-3
v_gene: TRBV5-1
CDR3nt: TGCGCCAGCAGCTTGGGCGGGGGCGTCACAGATACGCAGTATTTT
CDR3aa: CASSLGGGVTDTQYF

d_gene: TRBD1
abundance: few
j_gene: TRBJ2-1
v_gene: TRBV2
CDR3nt: TGTGCCAGCCGGGTCGGACAGGGTTCCTACAATGAGCAGTTCTTC
CDR3aa: CASRVGQGSYNEQFF

d_gene: TRBD1
abundance: .
j_gene: TRBJ2-5
v_gene: TRBV5-1
CDR3nt: TGCGCCAGCAGCCTCCAGACAGGGGCAGAGACCCAGTACTTC
CDR3aa: CASSLQTGAETQYF

d_gene: .
abundance: .
j_gene: TRBJ2-5
v_gene: TRBV6-1
CDR3nt: TGTGCCAGCAGAGTCGTCCAAGAGACCCAGTACTTC
CDR3aa: CASRVVQETQYF

d_gene: .
abundance: .
j_gene: TRBJ1-6
v_gene: TRBV20-1
CDR3nt: TGCAGTGCTAGAGTGCGACAAGCCTCCTATAATTCACCCCTCCACTTT
CDR3aa: CSARVRQASYNSPLHF

d_gene: TRBD1
abundance: .
j_gene: TRBJ1-1
v_gene: TRBV10-3
CDR3nt: TGTGCCATCAGTGAGTCCCGGGACAGGCGGGGTACTGAAGCTTTCTTT
CDR3aa: CAISESRDRRGTEAFF

d_gene: TRBD1
abundance: few
j_gene: TRBJ2-7
v_gene: TRBV4-3
CDR3nt: TGCGCCAGCAGCCACCTACCCGGGGACAGGGGGCCCTACGAGCAGTACTTC
CDR3aa: CASSHLPGDRGPYEQYF

d_gene: .
abundance: .
j_gene: TRBJ1-2
v_gene: TRBV9
CDR3nt: TGTGCCAGCAGGGGGCAGGTCTATGGCTACACCTTC
CDR3aa: CASRGQVYGYTF

d_gene: TRBD1
abundance: many
j_gene: TRBJ2-3
v_gene: TRBV6-1
CDR3nt: TGTGCCAGCAAGGATACCGGGACAGGGGGCACGGATACGCAGTATTTT
CDR3aa: CASKDTGTGGTDTQYF

d_gene: .
abundance: .
j_gene: TRBJ2-3
v_gene: TRBV5-6
CDR3nt: TGTGCCAGCAGCTTGGCCTCGGGTCATACGCAGTATTTT
CDR3aa: CASSLASGHTQYF

d_gene: TRBD1
abundance: few
j_gene: TRBJ1-3
v_gene: TRBV6-2/TRBV6-3
CDR3nt: TGTGCCAGCAGTCCTTTCGGACAGGGGAGCGGAAACACCATATATTTT
CDR3aa: CASSPFGQGSGNTIYF

d_gene: .
abundance: .
j_gene: TRBJ1-5
v_gene: TRBV7-2
CDR3nt: TGTGCCAGCAGCCCAGCGGGGGGAGTTCAGCCCCAGCATTTT
CDR3aa: CASSPAGGVQPQHF

d_gene: .
abundance: .
j_gene: TRBJ2-1
v_gene: TRBV7-2
CDR3nt: TGTGCCAGCAGCTTAAAACAGGGTAGCTACAATGAGCAGTTCTTC
CDR3aa: CASSLKQGSYNEQFF

d_gene: .
abundance: .
j_gene: TRBJ1-2
v_gene: TRBV7-2
CDR3nt: TGTGCCAGCAGGCCCTCCCATACAGGGTTTTATGGCTACACCTTC
CDR3aa: CASRPSHTGFYGYTF

d_gene: .
abundance: .
j_gene: TRBJ1-4
v_gene: TRBV4-1
CDR3nt: TGCGCCAGCAGTCGAACAGGGAATGAAAAACTGTTTTTT
CDR3aa: CASSRTGNEKLFF

d_gene: .
abundance: .
j_gene: TRBJ2-1
v_gene: TRBV5-1
CDR3nt: TGCGCCAGCAGCTTGGGGCAGGGAACCCACGTCAATGAGCAGTTCTTC
CDR3aa: CASSLGQGTHVNEQFF

d_gene: .
abundance: few
j_gene: TRBJ2-7
v_gene: TRBV12-3/TRBV12-4
CDR3nt: TGTGCCAGCAGTTTGTACGGGGGAGGCGAGCAGTACTTC
CDR3aa: CASSLYGGGEQYF

d_gene: .
abundance: .
j_gene: TRBJ2-5
v_gene: TRBV6-2/TRBV6-3
CDR3nt: TGTGCCAGCAGGAGATTCTCAGGGATCCAAGAGACCCAGTACTTC
CDR3aa: CASRRFSGIQETQYF

d_gene: .
abundance: .
j_gene: TRBJ1-1
v_gene: TRBV7-3
CDR3nt: TGTGCCAGCAGCTCCGGGTTGGTGAACACTGAAGCTTTCTTT
CDR3aa: CASSSGLVNTEAFF

d_gene: TRBD2
abundance: few
j_gene: TRBJ2-3
v_gene: TRBV10-3
CDR3nt: TGTGCCATCAGCCTAGCGGGGGGCACAGATACGCAGTATTTT
CDR3aa: CAISLAGGTDTQYF

d_gene: .
abundance: .
j_gene: TRBJ1-4
v_gene: TRBV7-6
CDR3nt: TGTGCCAGCAGCCGTAGGGGGGGCAATGAAAAACTGTTTTTT
CDR3aa: CASSRRGGNEKLFF

d_gene: TRBD1
abundance: few
j_gene: TRBJ2-7
v_gene: TRBV6-1
CDR3nt: TGTGCCAGCAGTGAAGAGGACCGGGACAGGGTCTACGAGCAGTACTTC
CDR3aa: CASSEEDRDRVYEQYF

d_gene: .
abundance: .
j_gene: TRBJ2-3
v_gene: TRBV7-3
CDR3nt: TGTGCCAGCAGCCCCACGGACGGTACGCAGTATTTT
CDR3aa: CASSPTDGTQYF

d_gene: .
abundance: many
j_gene: TRBJ2-1
v_gene: TRBV29-1
CDR3nt: TGCAGCGTTGATATGGGGGCCCTGACTGATGAGCAGTTCTTC
CDR3aa: CSVDMGALTDEQFF

d_gene: .
abundance: once
j_gene: TRBJ2-3
v_gene: TRBV5-1
CDR3nt: TGCGCCAGCAGGGAGGTGGGTCCAGATACGCAGTATTTT
CDR3aa: CASREVGPDTQYF

d_gene: .
abundance: .
j_gene: TRBJ2-5
v_gene: TRBV2
CDR3nt: TGTGCCAGCACCTCCTCCGAGGGGGGGCGAGAGACCCAGTACTTC
CDR3aa: CASTSSEGGRETQYF

d_gene: .
abundance: .
j_gene: TRBJ2-7
v_gene: TRBV12-3/TRBV12-4
CDR3nt: TGTGCCAGCAGTGGCTCCTACGAGCAGTACTTC
CDR3aa: CASSGSYEQYF

d_gene: .
abundance: many
j_gene: TRBJ2-7
v_gene: TRBV20-1
CDR3nt: TGCAGTGCTAGTCTCCCGGGGTCTACCTACGAGCAGTACTTC
CDR3aa: CSASLPGSTYEQYF

d_gene: .
abundance: .
j_gene: TRBJ2-3
v_gene: TRBV7-3
CDR3nt: TGTGCCAGCAGCTTATGGGTGGCCCCCGATACGCAGTATTTT
CDR3aa: CASSLWVAPDTQYF

d_gene: .
abundance: few
j_gene: TRBJ2-3
v_gene: TRBV29-1
CDR3nt: TGCAGCGCCTTACGCACAGATACGCAGTATTTT
CDR3aa: CSALRTDTQYF

d_gene: TRBD1
abundance: .
j_gene: TRBJ2-3
v_gene: TRBV4-3
CDR3nt: TGCGCCAGCAGCCAAGGACAGGGGCCAGATACGCAGTATTTT
CDR3aa: CASSQGQGPDTQYF

d_gene: .
abundance: .
j_gene: TRBJ2-5
v_gene: TRBV20-1
CDR3nt: TGCAGTGCTAGCGGCCAAGAGACCCAGTACTTC
CDR3aa: CSASGQETQYF

d_gene: .
abundance: many
j_gene: TRBJ2-2
v_gene: TRBV7-8
CDR3nt: TGTGCCAGCAGCTCTATCCGAGGGGAGCTGTTTTTT
CDR3aa: CASSSIRGELFF

d_gene: TRBD1
abundance: few
j_gene: TRBJ2-7
v_gene: TRBV18
CDR3nt: TGTGCCAGCTCACTCGGACAGGACTACGAGCAGTACTTC
CDR3aa: CASSLGQDYEQYF

d_gene: TRBD1
abundance: few
j_gene: TRBJ2-5
v_gene: TRBV7-8
CDR3nt: TGTGCCAGCAGCCGACCAACAGGGGGCTTCCAAGAGACCCAGTACTTC
CDR3aa: CASSRPTGGFQETQYF

d_gene: TRBD2
abundance: .
j_gene: TRBJ2-5
v_gene: TRBV9
CDR3nt: TGTGCCAGCACCCGGCATGTGGGGGGGTTGGAGACCCAGTACTTC
CDR3aa: CASTRHVGGLETQYF

d_gene: .
abundance: .
j_gene: TRBJ2-1
v_gene: TRBV20-1
CDR3nt: TGCAGTGCTAGAGACCCGGGAGGGGGCAAATACAATGAGCAGTTCTTC
CDR3aa: CSARDPGGGKYNEQFF

d_gene: .
abundance: .
j_gene: TRBJ1-3
v_gene: TRBV3-1
CDR3nt: TGTGCCAGCAGCCAGGGCTCTGGAAACACCATATATTTT
CDR3aa: CASSQGSGNTIYF

d_gene: .
abundance: few
j_gene: TRBJ2-3
v_gene: TRBV27
CDR3nt: TGTGCCAGCAGTCCCACCTTAAGCTCCCGCACAGATACGCAGTATTTT
CDR3aa: CASSPTLSSRTDTQYF

d_gene: TRBD2
abundance: .
j_gene: TRBJ2-2
v_gene: TRBV12-3/TRBV12-4
CDR3nt: TGTGCCAGCAGCGTAAGGCGGGGGGGCAACACCGGGGAGCTGTTTTTT
CDR3aa: CASSVRRGGNTGELFF

d_gene: .
abundance: few
j_gene: TRBJ2-7
v_gene: TRBV11-2
CDR3nt: TGTGCCAGCAGCTTCGGCGGGGTGAGGGCCGAGCAGTACTTC
CDR3aa: CASSFGGVRAEQYF

d_gene: TRBD1
abundance: many
j_gene: TRBJ1-5
v_gene: TRBV7-9
CDR3nt: TGTGCCAGCAGCTCAAGACAGGGCGGGCAGCCCCAGCATTTT
CDR3aa: CASSSRQGGQPQHF

d_gene: .
abundance: few
j_gene: TRBJ2-5
v_gene: TRBV4-1
CDR3nt: TGCGCCAGCAGCCCCCCGAGGGGGAGGGAACAAGAGACCCAGTACTTC
CDR3aa: CASSPPRGREQETQYF

d_gene: .
abundance: few
j_gene: TRBJ1-1
v_gene: TRBV20-1
CDR3nt: TGCAGTGCTAGAGGGGTCGACACTGAAGCTTTCTTT
CDR3aa: CSARGVDTEAFF

d_gene: .
abundance: few
j_gene: TRBJ2-1
v_gene: TRBV3-1
CDR3nt: TGTGCCAGCAGCCAAGATGGTTACTCCTACAATGAGCAGTTCTTC
CDR3aa: CASSQDGYSYNEQFF

d_gene: TRBD1
abundance: few
j_gene: TRBJ1-2
v_gene: TRBV6-6
CDR3nt: TGTGCCAGCAGTTCTACAGGGGAGGATGGCTACACCTTC
CDR3aa: CASSSTGEDGYTF

d_gene: .
abundance: many
j_gene: TRBJ1-1
v_gene: TRBV20-1
CDR3nt: TGCAGTGCTAGAGGGGGATTGAACACTGAAGCTTTCTTT
CDR3aa: CSARGGLNTEAFF

d_gene: TRBD2
abundance: .
j_gene: TRBJ2-5
v_gene: TRBV5-1
CDR3nt: TGCGCCAGCAGCCCCCATGAGCGGGGTTGGGAGACCCAGTACTTC
CDR3aa: CASSPHERGWETQYF

d_gene: TRBD1
abundance: .
j_gene: TRBJ2-1
v_gene: TRBV7-2
CDR3nt: TGTGCCAGCAGCGTTAGGGGGGGGACAGGGGAAGGCAATGAGCAGTTCTTC
CDR3aa: CASSVRGGTGEGNEQFF

d_gene: TRBD1
abundance: .
j_gene: TRBJ1-1
v_gene: TRBV9
CDR3nt: TGTGCCAGCAGCGGAAATCTTCGGGAAGGGGGCGCTGAAGCTTTCTTT
CDR3aa: CASSGNLREGGAEAFF

d_gene: .
abundance: few
j_gene: TRBJ2-7
v_gene: TRBV29-1
CDR3nt: TGCAGCGTAACCCCCGAGGGATCCTACGAGCAGTACTTC
CDR3aa: CSVTPEGSYEQYF

d_gene: .
abundance: few
j_gene: TRBJ2-7
v_gene: TRBV6-5
CDR3nt: TGTGCCAGCAGCACTAGGAGGCTAGGCCACGAGCAGTACTTC
CDR3aa: CASSTRRLGHEQYF

d_gene: TRBD2
abundance: few
j_gene: TRBJ2-4
v_gene: TRBV5-1
CDR3nt: TGCGCCAGCAGCGAAAGGACTAGCGGGGGGGCGGAGTACTTC
CDR3aa: CASSERTSGGAEYF

d_gene: TRBD1
abundance: few
j_gene: TRBJ1-1
v_gene: TRBV25-1
CDR3nt: TGTGCCAGCAGTGGACAGGGCGCTAGGACTGAAGCTTTCTTT
CDR3aa: CASSGQGARTEAFF

d_gene: .
abundance: .
j_gene: TRBJ1-1
v_gene: TRBV12-3/TRBV12-4
CDR3nt: TGTGCCAGCAATCCCACAGGGTTCAACACTGAAGCTTTCTTT
CDR3aa: CASNPTGFNTEAFF